Each of the 27 T cell receptor beta chains below was sequenced from the same sample in a study of beta chain features in type 1 diabetes. The isolated RNA, all of it, was reverse transcribed, so expressed TCRB transcripts were what got sequenced. Sequencing used immunoSEQ multiplex PCR; TCRdb keeps in-frame clones, though not all of them. The top ten hold approximately 0.053% of the sample, which has nearly 250,000 clones, about 70% seen once. Sequenced input: naive CD4+ T cells from blood. These receptors were obtained from a man aged 30-40 years in good health.

In its sample, this clone was seen a few times. V and J are TRBV29-1 and TRBJ2-3; D possibly uses TRBD1 or TRBD2 (5 bases each). With 6 bases removed from V and 5 bases from J, the gap between germline ends came to 18 bases. This CDR3 has 14 amino acids. Germline assignment: CDR1 SQVTM and CDR2 ANQGSEA. In DNA, the CDR3 is TGCAGCGTCCCAGGGACCTACTCAGGAGATACGCAGTATTTT. It is translated as CSVPGTYSGDTQYF.

The chain is built from TRBV29-1 and TRBJ2-3; no clear D gene. Germline V gene lookup returns CDR1 SQVTM and CDR2 ANQGSEA. This CDR3 comprises 13 residues. With 2 bases removed from V and 2 bases from J, the gap between germline ends came to 8 bases. The CDR3 region has the DNA TGCAGCGTTGAAAGCAGAGACACAGATACGCAGTATTTT. Its protein is CSVESRDTDTQYF.

The chain carries TRBV25-1 and TRBJ2-3, with a weak D call TRBD2 (5 bases). V was cut by 2 bases and J by 1 base, with 10 bases left in between. The CDR3 sequence is 15 residues long. Per the germline V gene, CDR1 is MGHDK and CDR2 is SYGVNS. The CDR3 DNA follows: TGTGCCAGCAGTGAAATCGGGGTGGGCACAGATACGCAGTATTTT. Translating it yields CASSEIGVGTDTQYF.

V and J are TRBV5-6 and TRBJ2-7; 11 bases fit TRBD2. This CDR3 comprises 17 residues. J gave up 3 bases and V 3 bases, and 11 bases lay outside the gene matches. Germline assignment: CDR1 SGHDT and CDR2 YYEEEE. CDR3 sequence: CASSWRVAGLADYEQYF. The DNA of the CDR3 is TGTGCCAGCAGCTGGCGAGTTGCGGGACTAGCGGACTACGAGCAGTACTTC.

The rearrangement uses TRBV25-1 and TRBJ1-5, with D possibly TRBD1 on 5 matching bases. The germline CDR1 and CDR2 sequences are MGHDK and SYGVNS. Trimming left V 3 bases short and J 8 bases short, with 17 bases between. The CDR3 length is 15 residues. The CDR3 nucleotides read TGTGCCAGCAGTGACATGCGGGGGTACCGGAAGCCCCAGCATTTT. This encodes CASSDMRGYRKPQHF.

This clone was found once. This chain links TRBV7-2 with TRBJ1-2, with 7 bases aligning to TRBD1. Germline V CDR1 and CDR2: SGHTA, FQGNSA. Trimming at V came to 4 bases and at J to 12 bases, leaving 17 bases not matched to a gene. This CDR3 contains 15 residues. In DNA, the CDR3 is TGTGCCAGCAGCTCCGTTTTCGTATCTACCACAGGGGACACCTTC. Translation gives CASSSVFVSTTGDTF.

In its sample, this clone was seen a few times. The V and J genes are TRBV15 and TRBJ2-6, with D unclear. Germline values: CDR1 LNHNV, CDR2 YYDKDF (reference sequence). CDR3 size: 16 residues. V gave up 1 base and J gave up 1 base, with 8 bases separating them. The CDR3 DNA sequence: TGTGCCACCAGCAGAGTCCAGCGATCTGGGGCCAACGTCCTGACTTTC. This gives the protein CATSRVQRSGANVLTF.

This clone was found once. The rearrangement uses TRBV7-2 and TRBJ2-7, with 8 nucleotides matching TRBD2. The trim removed 0 bases at V and 2 bases at J, leaving 3 bases unmatched. Germline CDR1 SGHTA, CDR2 FQGNSA. The CDR3 loop spans 15 amino acids. DNA for the CDR3: TGTGCCAGCAGCTTAGCTAGCGGGGTTCCCTACGAGCAGTACTTC. Translated: CASSLASGVPYEQYF. The full variable domain, completed using reference TRBV7-2 and TRBJ2-7, is GAGVSQSPSNKVTEKGKDVELRCDPISGHTALYWYRQSLGQGLEFLIYFQGNSAPDKSGLPSDRFSAERTGGSVSTLTIQRTQQEDSAVYLCASSLASGVPYEQYFGPGTRLTVT.

This clone has a handful of counts. This rearrangement joins TRBV25-1 to TRBJ2-6; D ambiguous. This CDR3 is 14 amino acids long. Germline lookup yields CDR1 MGHDK and CDR2 SYGVNS. V lost 6 bases, J lost 4 bases, and 10 bases lay in between. Here the CDR3 reads CASSRLEGANVLTF. CDR3 DNA sequence: TGTGCCAGCAGCCGCCTAGAGGGGGCCAACGTCCTGACTTTC.

The V gene is TRBV7-2, the J gene TRBJ2-5; D might be TRBD1 (5 bases). V dropped 5 bases and J dropped 7 bases, with 8 bases sitting between them. Germline-derived CDR1 and CDR2 are SGHTA and FQGNSA. The CDR3 covers 11 residues. CDR3 sequence: CASSPDRTQYF. CDR3 bases: TGTGCCAGCAGCCCCGACAGGACCCAGTACTTC.

The chain joins TRBV11-2 to TRBJ2-1; possible D gene TRBD2, 5 bases. V shed 5 bases and J shed 0 bases, with 11 bases lying between them. CDR3 size: 15 residues. Per germline, CDR1 SGHAT and CDR2 FQNNGV. The CDR3 DNA follows: TGTGCCAGCAGCCCGGGATCCAGCTCCTACAATGAGCAGTTCTTC. It codes for CASSPGSSSYNEQFF.

The chain links TRBV6-5 to TRBJ2-3, with 11 bases lining up with TRBD2. Germline loops: CDR1 MNHEY, CDR2 SVGAGI. The trim removed 2 bases at V and 3 bases at J, leaving 1 base unmatched. CDR3 length: 15 residues. The CDR3 loop reads CASSYTSGGTDTQYF. CDR3 in DNA: TGTGCCAGCAGTTACACTAGCGGGGGAACAGATACGCAGTATTTT.

V gene TRBV7-9 combines with J gene TRBJ2-5, with D maybe TRBD1 (6 bases). The germline V and J ends were trimmed by 7 bases and 5 bases, with 14 bases remaining between them. This CDR3 contains 13 residues. The V gene's germline CDR1 is SEHNR and CDR2 FQNEAQ (reference sequence). The CDR3 region has the DNA TGTGCCAGCAAGCTACAGGGTACCGAGACCCAGTACTTC. This codes for CASKLQGTETQYF.

Details on this clone: One junction end disagrees with the germline gene, perhaps due to a read error. The chain combines TRBV30 with TRBJ1-1, with a possible D match to TRBD1 (5 bases). Looked up from germline, CDR1 is GTSNPN and CDR2 is SVGIG (reference sequence). The CDR3 has 12 residues. The CDR3 coding sequence is TGTGCCTGGAGTCACCCGGGGACGGCGGTAATGTTT. Its translation is CAWSHPGTAVMF.

The CDR3 sequence: CASSQVGLPYNEQFF. CDR3 DNA sequence: TGCGCCAGCAGCCAAGTGGGCTTACCCTACAATGAGCAGTTCTTC. The V gene is TRBV4-1, the J gene TRBJ2-1; the D is unclear. The CDR3 runs to 15 residues. The germline V gene has CDR1 MGHRA and CDR2 YSYEKL. V shed 1 base and J shed 2 bases, with 9 bases lying between them.

J is TRBJ2-7 and V is TRBV6-1; no reliable D call. Trimming took off 2 bases at V and 2 bases at J, with 13 bases between the two ends. Germline CDR1 and CDR2: MNHNS and SASEGT. This CDR3 is built from 15 residues. The CDR3 DNA follows: TGTGCCAGCAGTGAAAGAGGAGATCTCCCCTACGAGCAGTACTTC. It translates to CASSERGDLPYEQYF.

This clone was found once. V and J are TRBV28 and TRBJ2-4, with D tentatively TRBD1 (5 bases). The length of the CDR3 is 14 residues. Trimming took off 5 bases at V and 0 bases at J, with 8 bases between the two ends. Germline V lookup: CDR1 MDHEN, CDR2 SYDVKM. The CDR3 sequence: CASSPGQAKNIQYF. As DNA, the CDR3 is TGTGCCAGCAGTCCTGGACAAGCCAAAAACATTCAGTACTTC.

This chain uses TRBV7-2 with TRBJ2-1; TRBD1 aligns across 9 bases. Per germline, CDR1 SGHTA and CDR2 FQGNSA. Trimming at V came to 5 bases and at J to 6 bases, leaving 8 bases not matched to a gene. The length of the CDR3 is 15 residues. The CDR3 sequence: CASSAGQGRSNEQFF. The CDR3 coding sequence is TGTGCCAGCAGCGCGGGACAGGGAAGAAGCAATGAGCAGTTCTTC.

The chain is built from TRBV19 and TRBJ2-1; no clear D. Trimming removed 9 bases from V and 10 bases from J, with 7 bases in between. The CDR3 spans 9 residues. The V gene's germline CDR1 is LNHDA and CDR2 SQIVND (reference sequence). Here the CDR3 reads CARIHEQFF. In DNA, the CDR3 is TGTGCCAGGATCCACGAGCAGTTCTTC.

The gene calls are TRBV30 and TRBJ2-7; D is uncertain. The CDR3 sequence is 13 residues long. Germline CDR1 GTSNPN, CDR2 SVGIG (reference sequence). Trimming removed 1 base from V and 8 bases from J, with 15 bases in between. CDR3 nucleotide sequence: TGTGCCTGGAGTGGTACGCTGTTTTGGCAGCAGTACTTC. Its protein is CAWSGTLFWQQYF.

This chain joins TRBV30 and TRBJ2-6, with a weak D call TRBD1 (6 bases). Germline V gives CDR1 GTSNPN, CDR2 SVGIG (reference sequence). Trimming shortened V by 8 bases and J by 2 bases, and 16 bases separated the two germline ends. The CDR3 length is 15 residues. The CDR3 here is CAGLKGVTGANVLTF. CDR3 DNA sequence: TGTGCCGGCCTAAAGGGGGTAACTGGGGCCAACGTCCTGACTTTC. Combining the CDR3 with reference TRBV30 and TRBJ2-6 gives the whole variable domain SQTIHQWPATLVQPVGSPLSLECTVEGTSNPNLYWYRQAAGRGLQLLFYSVGIGQISSEVPQNLSASRPQDRQFILSSKKLLLSDSGFYLCAGLKGVTGANVLTFGAGSRLTVL.

This clone was picked up a small number of times. The CDR3 DNA reads TGTGCCTGGAGCCATGGCAGAAGCCTCCAAGAGACCCAGTACTTC. Translated, it gives CAWSHGRSLQETQYF. The V gene is TRBV30, the J gene TRBJ2-5; D gene ambiguous. The CDR3 is 15 amino acids. Germline-derived CDR1 and CDR2 are GTSNPN and SVGIG (reference sequence). V lost 3 bases, J lost 1 base, and 15 bases lay in between.

The J gene is TRBJ2-2, the V gene TRBV6-5; possible D gene TRBD2, 5 bases. The CDR3 consists of 14 residues. The V and J ends lost 2 bases and 4 bases respectively, with 8 bases between them. Germline assignment: CDR1 MNHEY and CDR2 SVGAGI. This CDR3 is CASSYRRGTGELFF. CDR3 nucleotides: TGTGCCAGCAGTTACCGACGGGGCACCGGGGAGCTGTTTTTT.

The chain links TRBV29-1 to TRBJ1-1; D might be TRBD1 (6 bases). This CDR3 comprises 14 residues. V lost 1 base and J 8 bases, leaving 17 bases between the germline ends. The germline CDR1 and CDR2 sequences are SQVTM and ANQGSEA. The CDR3 sequence is CSVEARDNRGEAFF. CDR3 in DNA: TGCAGCGTTGAAGCCCGGGACAACCGAGGGGAAGCTTTCTTT.

The rearrangement links TRBV7-9 to TRBJ2-7; 11 bases are a match to TRBD2. The CDR3 is 15 amino acids. Germline V lookup: CDR1 SEHNR, CDR2 FQNEAQ (reference sequence). The ends lost 5 bases at V and 9 bases at J; junction bases unmatched: 12. CDR3 nucleotides: TGTGCCAGCAGCCCCCCGGACCTAGCGGGGGGACGGCAGTACTTC. Protein product: CASSPPDLAGGRQYF.

The sample holds a few counts of this clone. CDR3 loop: CAWTGAETQYF. The CDR3 region has the DNA TGTGCCTGGACAGGGGCAGAGACCCAGTACTTC. The chain links TRBV30 to TRBJ2-5, with a tentative D call TRBD1 (6 bases). CDR1 is GTSNPN, CDR2 SVGIG, per germline (reference sequence). Trimming left V 4 bases short and J 4 bases short, with 7 bases between. The CDR3 consists of 11 residues.

This chain uses TRBV28 with TRBJ2-5; possibly TRBD1 or TRBD2 for D (5 bases each). The CDR3 sequence is 14 residues long. Germline V gene sequence: CDR1 MDHEN, CDR2 SYDVKM. The V and J ends lost 3 bases and 7 bases respectively, with 15 bases between them. The CDR3 coding sequence is TGTGCCAGCAGTTTGCCCGGGACCGTGCGGACCCAGTACTTC. This encodes CASSLPGTVRTQYF. Complete variable domain (other parts from reference TRBV28 and TRBJ2-5): DVKVTQSSRYLVKRTGEKVFLECVQDMDHENMFWYRQDPGLGLRLIYFSYDVKMKEKGDIPEGYSVSREKKERFSLILESASTNQTSMYLCASSLPGTVRTQYFGPGTRLLVL.